The rows below give T cell receptor beta chains drawn from one sample of a study of regulatory T cells in long-lasting Graves disease. TCRdb fed the multiplex PCR reads into MiXCR, producing one record per CDR3 protein. The data contain hundreds of thousands of distinct CDR3 sequences, about 16% of them singletons. The data also belong to a second study, concerning T cells in Graves' hyperthyroidism and ophthalmopathy.

The sequencing used peripheral blood mononuclear cells (PBMCs), collected at new diagnosis, from a patient treated with antithyroid drugs. These receptors originate from a woman in her thirties with Graves disease. Each CDR3 is given with its conserved first and last residue. The D gene is left open where the match is weak. Rows may omit the clone size; those that give it use once, few, many or a size class.

>.|TRBJ1-4|.|TRBV30
TGTGCCTGGAGTGCGGGTCTGGGAAAGGAAAAACTGTTTTTT
CAWSAGLGKEKLFF
>.|TRBJ2-1|many|TRBV30
TGTGCCTGGATTTCGGCGGGTTCTCAGTACAATGAGCAGTTCTTC
CAWISAGSQYNEQFF
>TRBD1|TRBJ1-6|.|TRBV2
TGTGCCAGCAGCGGGACAGGGACCAATTCACCCCTCCACTTT
CASSGTGTNSPLHF
>.|TRBJ2-7|many|TRBV6-2/TRBV6-3
TGTGCCAGCAGCTATGCGGGACAGATAGGTTACGAGCAGTACTTC
CASSYAGQIGYEQYF
>TRBD1|TRBJ1-3|.|TRBV7-8
TGTGCCAGCAGCTTAGGGGACAGGGGGCTGAAAACTGACACCATATATTTT
CASSLGDRGLKTDTIYF
>TRBD1|TRBJ1-4|many|TRBV3-1
TGTGCCAGCAGCATGGGACAGGGAATCGGAAAACTGTTTTTT
CASSMGQGIGKLFF
>.|TRBJ1-2|.|TRBV4-1
TGTGCCAGCAGCCAGAACCCCAGGGTTAACTATGGCTACACCTTC
CASSQNPRVNYGYTF
>.|TRBJ2-1|.|TRBV5-1
TGCGCCAGCAGCTCGCAATTGGCCTACAATGAGCAGTTCTTC
CASSSQLAYNEQFF
>.|TRBJ1-2|many|TRBV28
TGTGCCAGCAGTACAACTCCAGGTGGCTACACCTTC
CASSTTPGGYTF
>.|TRBJ2-2|many|TRBV28
TGTGCCAGCCACCGGACATGGGCCGGGACCGGGGAGCTGTTTTTT
CASHRTWAGTGELFF
>.|TRBJ1-3|many|TRBV11-3
TGTGCCAGCATTCTACGGCGAGGGAGTGGAAACACCATATATTTT
CASILRRGSGNTIYF
>.|TRBJ2-7|.|TRBV28
TGTGCCAGCAGCCCAGGGGTGGGCGAGCAGTACTTC
CASSPGVGEQYF
>.|TRBJ2-4|.|TRBV15
TGTACCGCCCAGGGCACACGAGGGGGTTACATTCAGTACTTC
CTAQGTRGGYIQYF
>TRBD1|TRBJ2-2|few|TRBV9
TGTGCCAGCAGCGCGGGACAGCCCAACACCGGGGAGCTGTTTTTT
CASSAGQPNTGELFF
>TRBD1|TRBJ2-5|many|TRBV11-2
TGTGCCAGCAGCTTTCAAAACAGGGGTCCCGGAGAGACCCAGTACTTC
CASSFQNRGPGETQYF
>.|TRBJ1-1|many|TRBV27
TGTGCCAGCGGGTCGTGGGGTGGGGGGTCGCCGAACACTGAAGCTTTCTTT
CASGSWGGGSPNTEAFF
>.|TRBJ2-3|.|TRBV5-5
TGTGCCAGCAGCCAATCGACAGGCACAGATACGCAGTATTTT
CASSQSTGTDTQYF
>.|TRBJ1-5|many|TRBV19
TGTGCCAGTATGCCCGCGACAGTATTAAGCAATCAGCCCCAGCATTTT
CASMPATVLSNQPQHF
>TRBD1|TRBJ2-1|few|TRBV12-3/TRBV12-4
TGTGCCAGCAGTCAGGAGACAGGGCTTGAGCAGTTCTTC
CASSQETGLEQFF
>.|TRBJ1-1|many|TRBV5-1
TGCGCCAGCAGCCCGGAGAACTTGAACACTGAAGCTTTCTTT
CASSPENLNTEAFF
>TRBD2|TRBJ2-6|.|TRBV5-1
TGCGCCAGCAGCTGGGGACTAGCGGGCAACTCTGGGGCCAACGTCCTGACTTTC
CASSWGLAGNSGANVLTF
>.|TRBJ2-3|many|TRBV3-1
TGTGCCAGCAGCCCGACAGCAGATACGCAGTATTTT
CASSPTADTQYF
>.|TRBJ1-5|many|TRBV7-2
TGTGCCAGCACCGGAATGGGGACCAATCAGCCCCAGCATTTT
CASTGMGTNQPQHF
>TRBD2|TRBJ2-1|.|TRBV20-1
TGCAGTGCTAGAGGAGCGGGAGTCTCGGAGTTCTTC
CSARGAGVSEFF
>.|TRBJ1-2|.|TRBV18
TGTGCCAGCTCACCAAGGGAATCCCTCTTATATGGCTACACCTTC
CASSPRESLLYGYTF
>TRBD2|TRBJ2-3|.|TRBV30
TGTGCCTGGAACGGACTAGCGGCCACAGATACGCAGTATTTT
CAWNGLAATDTQYF
>TRBD1|TRBJ2-2|.|TRBV3-1
TGTGCCAGCACACCAAGGGGACAGAAGAACACCGGGGAGCTGTTTTTT
CASTPRGQKNTGELFF
>.|TRBJ1-5|.|TRBV28
TGTGCCAGCAGTTTAAGTCGACCCGATCAGCCCCAGCATTTT
CASSLSRPDQPQHF
>TRBD1|TRBJ2-1|many|TRBV12-3/TRBV12-4
TGTGCCAGCAGTCGGGGACAGGGCGGGAATGAGCAGTTCTTC
CASSRGQGGNEQFF
>.|TRBJ2-7|few|TRBV7-9
TGTGCCAGCAGCCCACTCAGGGCCTACGAGCAGTACTTC
CASSPLRAYEQYF
>.|TRBJ2-2|few|TRBV6-1
TGTGCCAGCAATCGACCCGGGACCGGGGAGCTGTTTTTT
CASNRPGTGELFF
>.|TRBJ1-2|few|TRBV29-1
TGCAGCGCTACCACAGGGGGCTACACCTTC
CSATTGGYTF
>.|TRBJ2-1|.|TRBV20-1
TGCAGTGCCCTCAAGATCGGGTCCTACAATGAGCAGTTCTTC
CSALKIGSYNEQFF
>TRBD1|TRBJ1-1|many|TRBV12-3/TRBV12-4
TGTGCCAGCAGGGGTGACAGGGGGCTCGGCACTGAAGCTTTCTTT
CASRGDRGLGTEAFF
>.|TRBJ2-7|.|TRBV18
TGTGCCAGCTCAGGCGAACAGGGCTACGAGCAGTACTTC
CASSGEQGYEQYF
>.|TRBJ1-5|.|TRBV7-2
TGTGCCAGCAGCTTAGAAATAGGTCAGCCCCAGCATTTT
CASSLEIGQPQHF
>TRBD1|TRBJ1-2|many|TRBV28
TGTGCCAGCAGTAGACAGGGGGGTAACTATGGCTACACCTTC
CASSRQGGNYGYTF
>TRBD1|TRBJ2-2|.|TRBV5-1
TGCGCCAGCAGCCACGGACAGGTGAACACCGGGGAGCTGTTTTTT
CASSHGQVNTGELFF
>TRBD1|TRBJ1-2|few|TRBV20-1
TGCAGTGCTGACAGGGCCGGAGGCTACACCTTC
CSADRAGGYTF
>.|TRBJ2-7|few|TRBV6-1
TGTGCCAGCACCCAGGGGTCCCCTCCGTACGAGCAGTACTTC
CASTQGSPPYEQYF
>.|TRBJ1-2|many|TRBV6-5
TGTGCCAGCAGTTTCCTTGGAGGCGGCTATGGCTACACCTTC
CASSFLGGGYGYTF
>.|TRBJ2-5|.|TRBV5-4
TGTGCCAGCAGCTTGGAGGAGTGGGATGGAGAGACCCAGTACTTC
CASSLEEWDGETQYF
>TRBD1|TRBJ2-7|many|TRBV10-3
TGTGCCATCAGCGGACAGGGTTACGAGCAGTACTTC
CAISGQGYEQYF
>TRBD2|TRBJ2-1|few|TRBV29-1
TGCAGCGCATGGGAGGGCGGCTACAATGAGCAGTTCTTC
CSAWEGGYNEQFF
>TRBD1|TRBJ2-1|many|TRBV29-1
TGCACCCGAGCCGGGACAGGGTATCGGAATGAGCAGTTCTTC
CTRAGTGYRNEQFF
>TRBD2|TRBJ2-7|many|TRBV28
TGTGCCAGTACCGATCCGGGGGGATACGAGCAGTACTTC
CASTDPGGYEQYF
>.|TRBJ1-1|many|TRBV6-2/TRBV6-3
TGTGCCAGCAGTTACCTCGATGGCAGCTCTGAAGCTTTCTTT
CASSYLDGSSEAFF
>.|TRBJ2-3|many|TRBV2
TGTGCCAGCAGTGAACGGCTTCCCCGCACAGATACGCAGTATTTT
CASSERLPRTDTQYF
>.|TRBJ2-1|.|TRBV7-9
TGTGCCAGCAGGGGAGACGGGATCTACAATGAGCAGTTCTTC
CASRGDGIYNEQFF
>.|TRBJ1-1|many|TRBV11-1
TGTGCCAGCAAAAGCCTGACAGGAGTGGGTGCTTTCTTT
CASKSLTGVGAFF
>.|TRBJ2-2|many|TRBV29-1
TGCAGCGTTGTAGGGTATGGGACCGGGGAGCTGTTTTTT
CSVVGYGTGELFF
>.|TRBJ1-1|.|TRBV30
TGTGCCTGGAGTTGGGGGGGGGGGAACACTGAAGCTTTCTTT
CAWSWGGGNTEAFF
>.|TRBJ2-1|few|TRBV3-1
TGTGCCAGCAGCCAAGGGGGGGGCGCGCTTTACAATGAGCAGTTCTTC
CASSQGGGALYNEQFF
>.|TRBJ1-6|many|TRBV6-1
TGTGCCAGCAGTGAAGGGTACGGTTCACCCCTCCACTTT
CASSEGYGSPLHF
>.|TRBJ1-2|.|TRBV12-3/TRBV12-4
TGTGCCAGCTACCCTGGACTGGGGTGGGTTTATGGCTACACCTTC
CASYPGLGWVYGYTF
>.|TRBJ2-1|many|TRBV2
TGTGCCAGCATCCGACGGTCGGGTTTTGATGAGCAGTTCTTC
CASIRRSGFDEQFF
>TRBD1|TRBJ1-1|many|TRBV7-2
TGTGCCAGCAGCTACCCAGGGGGTCGTACTGAAGCTTTCTTT
CASSYPGGRTEAFF
>TRBD1|TRBJ2-3|many|TRBV7-2
TGTGCCAGCACCCTACTGGGGACAGCCACAGATACGCAGTATTTT
CASTLLGTATDTQYF
>.|TRBJ2-7|many|TRBV20-1
TGCAGTGCTTACGAGGGAGCAGCTTCCTACGAGCAGTACTTC
CSAYEGAASYEQYF
>TRBD1|TRBJ1-5|.|TRBV28
TGTGCCAGCAGCCCAGGGGGGAATAGGGCGGGCAATCAGCCCCAGCATTTT
CASSPGGNRAGNQPQHF